These 27 T cell receptor beta chains share one sample of origin, sequenced in a study of T cell responses to AZD1222 COVID-19 vaccine. Clones were read by immunoSEQ multiplex PCR, and TCRdb kept only the in-frame ones, dropping some. Of 130,000 to 150,000 clones in the sample, 88% were seen once. Sample: peripheral blood, taken on day 0 of MenACWY control vaccination. The receptors come from an adult in good health.

This chain links TRBV28 with TRBJ2-7; D remains ambiguous. Trimming shortened V by 2 bases and J by 1 base, and 12 bases separated the two germline ends. The CDR3 is 15 residues long. CDR1 is MDHEN and CDR2 is SYDVKM in the germline V gene. The DNA of the CDR3 is TGTGCCAGCAGTTTAGAGGTCCCGGAATCCTACGAGCAGTACTTC. It codes for CASSLEVPESYEQYF.

This clone was found a few times. The V gene is TRBV18, the J gene TRBJ1-2, with a possible D match to TRBD1 (5 bases). This CDR3 spans 14 amino acids. Trimming stripped 4 bases from V and 5 bases from J, with 14 bases between. CDR1 is KGHSH and CDR2 is LQKENI in the germline V gene. CDR3 residues: CASSLPTETYGYTF. The CDR3 DNA is TGTGCCAGCTCACTCCCGACAGAAACGTATGGCTACACCTTC.

Only one count was recorded for this clone. The chain recombines TRBV4-1 with TRBJ2-7; TRBD1 matches 7 bases. The junction had 12 bases not matched to a gene; V was cut back by 1 base and J by 0 bases. Germline V gene data show CDR1 as MGHRA and CDR2 as YSYEKL. The CDR3 runs 18 residues. DNA of the CDR3: TGCGCCAGCAGCCAAGTTATGATGGACAGGTCGAGCTCCTACGAGCAGTACTTC. Translating it yields CASSQVMMDRSSSYEQYF.

This chain connects TRBV20-1 to TRBJ2-7, with D hard to call. The CDR3 runs 14 residues. V was shortened by 3 bases and J by 3 bases, with 15 bases between the two germline ends. CDR1 and CDR2 (germline): DFQATT, SNEGSKA (reference sequence). DNA for the CDR3: TGCAGTGCTAGTTCTTCGTCGGCGGTCTACGAGCAGTACTTC. The encoded protein is CSASSSSAVYEQYF.

This clone showed up just once. The genes are TRBV7-9 and TRBJ1-2; D possibly corresponds to TRBD1 (5 bases). V gave up 2 bases and J gave up 10 bases, with 14 bases separating them. Germline CDR1 reads SEHNR; CDR2 reads FQNEAQ (reference sequence). The CDR3 covers 13 residues. The CDR3 sequence is CASSLPGGGFYTF. The CDR3, as DNA: TGTGCCAGCAGCTTACCAGGTGGGGGGTTCTACACCTTC. Looking up the rest from reference TRBV7-9 and TRBJ1-2 gives the full variable domain: DTGVSQNPRHKITKRGQNVTFRCDPISEHNRLYWYRQTLGQGPEFLTYFQNEAQLEKSRLLSDRFSAERPKGSFSTLEIQRTEQGDSAMYLCASSLPGGGFYTFGSGTRLTVV.

CDR3 in amino acids: CASSQGSRSTEAFF. The CDR3 DNA follows: TGCGCCAGCAGCCAAGGCTCTCGAAGCACTGAAGCTTTCTTT. The chain employs TRBV4-3 and TRBJ1-1, with D unclear. Germline CDR1 and CDR2: LGHNA and YSLEER. The CDR3 has 14 residues. The V and J ends lost 1 base and 4 bases respectively, with 10 bases between them.

The V and J genes are TRBV12-3 or TRBV12-4 and TRBJ1-1; a weak D match, TRBD1 (6 bases). With 7 bases removed from V and 1 base from J, the gap between germline ends came to 10 bases. The CDR3 has 13 amino acids. The CDR3 sequence is CASKVDRNTEAFF. DNA for the CDR3: TGTGCCAGCAAGGTGGACAGGAACACTGAAGCTTTCTTT.

The CDR3 DNA is TGCGCCAGCAGCCTAGGGGTCGAGACTGAAGCTTTCTTT. It translates to CASSLGVETEAFF. This chain uses TRBV5-1 with TRBJ1-1; TRBD1 is a possible D gene (5 bases). The CDR3 runs 13 residues. The V end lost 4 bases, the J end lost 5 bases, and 12 bases lay between the germline ends. The germline V gene encodes CDR1 SGHRS and CDR2 YFSETQ.

This chain uses TRBV28 with TRBJ2-7; D unresolved. CDR3 length: 14 amino acids. V gave up 6 bases and J gave up 1 base, with 13 bases separating them. Germline CDR1 reads MDHEN; CDR2 reads SYDVKM. CDR3 protein: CASSRMGYSYEQYF. CDR3 bases: TGTGCCAGCAGCAGGATGGGGTATTCCTACGAGCAGTACTTC. Together with reference TRBV28 and TRBJ2-7, the CDR3 gives the full variable domain: DVKVTQSSRYLVKRTGEKVFLECVQDMDHENMFWYRQDPGLGLRLIYFSYDVKMKEKGDIPEGYSVSREKKERFSLILESASTNQTSMYLCASSRMGYSYEQYFGPGTRLTVT.

V gene TRBV7-9 combines with J gene TRBJ2-1; 9 nucleotides line up with TRBD1. V shed 5 bases and J 4 bases; nucleotides not matched to a gene: 9. The CDR3 extends over 16 amino acids. Germline-derived CDR1 and CDR2 are SEHNR and FQNEAQ (reference sequence). CDR3 nucleotides: TGTGCCAGCAGCAGGCGGGACAGGGTAGAGTACAATGAGCAGTTCTTC. This codes for CASSRRDRVEYNEQFF. The full variable domain, its missing parts supplied by reference TRBV7-9 and TRBJ2-1, is DTGVSQNPRHKITKRGQNVTFRCDPISEHNRLYWYRQTLGQGPEFLTYFQNEAQLEKSRLLSDRFSAERPKGSFSTLEIQRTEQGDSAMYLCASSRRDRVEYNEQFFGPGTRLTVL.

The chain links TRBV28 to TRBJ1-5; D is undetermined. Trimming removed 2 bases from V and 1 base from J, with 12 bases in between. Germline values: CDR1 MDHEN, CDR2 SYDVKM. The length of the CDR3 is 16 residues. This CDR3 reads CASSLIGQQSNQPQHF. CDR3 bases: TGTGCCAGCAGTTTAATAGGGCAGCAAAGCAATCAGCCCCAGCATTTT. The complete variable domain, with remaining parts taken from reference TRBV28 and TRBJ1-5, reads DVKVTQSSRYLVKRTGEKVFLECVQDMDHENMFWYRQDPGLGLRLIYFSYDVKMKEKGDIPEGYSVSREKKERFSLILESASTNQTSMYLCASSLIGQQSNQPQHFGDGTRLSIL.

The rearrangement joins TRBV19 to TRBJ1-1; a weak D match, TRBD1 (5 bases). The CDR3 is made up of 13 amino acids. CDR1 is LNHDA and CDR2 is SQIVND in the germline V gene (reference sequence). V gave up 3 bases and J gave up 10 bases, with 15 bases separating them. The CDR3 spells CASSIQGLGPAFF. The CDR3 DNA follows: TGTGCCAGTAGTATTCAGGGCCTCGGCCCAGCTTTCTTT.

The J gene is TRBJ1-5, the V gene TRBV4-3; 12 nucleotides match TRBD1. The CDR3 totals 15 residues. Germline CDR1 LGHNA, CDR2 YSLEER. J gave up 6 bases and V 4 bases, and 4 bases lay outside the gene matches. CDR3: CASSPGTGGRQPQHF. DNA for the CDR3: TGCGCCAGCAGCCCCGGGACAGGGGGCCGTCAGCCCCAGCATTTT.

This clone was counted a single time. The CDR3 spells CASSKGWGESFF. DNA of the CDR3: TGTGCCAGCAGTAAAGGGTGGGGGGAGAGCTTCTTC. This chain uses TRBV3-1 (or the pseudogene TRBV3-2) with TRBJ2-1; weak D call: TRBD2 (6 bases). Germline-derived CDR1 and CDR2 are LGHDT and YNNKEL (reference sequence). The CDR3 has 12 amino acids. V was cut by 6 bases and J by 16 bases, with 19 bases left in between.

This chain links TRBV6-5 with TRBJ1-1; D is possibly TRBD1 (5 bases). Trimming took off 7 bases at V and 10 bases at J, with 19 bases between the two ends. The CDR3 is 13 residues long. Germline CDR1 and CDR2: MNHEY and SVGAGI. The chain's CDR3 is CASKHLTGLGAFF. The CDR3 DNA reads as TGTGCCAGCAAGCATCTAACGGGGCTTGGAGCTTTCTTT.

The chain couples TRBV7-9 to TRBJ1-1, with no clear D. The V end lost 3 bases, the J end lost 0 bases, and 8 bases lay between the germline ends. The CDR3 runs 14 residues. The germline V gene encodes CDR1 SEHNR and CDR2 FQNEAQ (reference sequence). The CDR3 DNA reads TGTGCCAGCAGCTTGGGGAGAGTGAACACTGAAGCTTTCTTT. Protein: CASSLGRVNTEAFF.

The chain carries TRBV7-9 and TRBJ2-1, with 7 bases that match TRBD2. The V and J ends lost 3 bases and 8 bases, in that order; junction bases with no gene match: 7. The CDR3 has 14 amino acids. Germline CDR1 reads SEHNR; CDR2 reads FQNEAQ (reference sequence). The CDR3 loop is CASSFGTITDEQFF. The CDR3 bases are TGTGCCAGCAGCTTCGGGACTATTACCGATGAGCAGTTCTTC.

The rearrangement joins TRBV28 to TRBJ1-1, with a tentative D call TRBD1 (5 bases). The germline V gene encodes CDR1 MDHEN and CDR2 SYDVKM. V was trimmed by 2 bases and J by 4 bases, leaving 14 bases between them. CDR3 length: 15 amino acids. In nucleotides, the CDR3 is TGTGCCAGCAGTTTAGGGACCGGGGGGTTCACTGAAGCTTTCTTT. Its protein product is CASSLGTGGFTEAFF.

The chain couples TRBV6-5 to TRBJ1-2; perhaps TRBD1 as D (5 bases). The CDR3 runs to 15 residues. V was clipped by 6 bases and J by 2 bases, with 16 bases between them. Germline V gene data show CDR1 as MNHEY and CDR2 as SVGAGI. CDR3: CASREVRDLNYGYTF. CDR3 bases: TGTGCCAGCAGAGAGGTCCGGGACCTCAACTATGGCTACACCTTC.

V and J are TRBV5-6 and TRBJ2-1, with 7 nucleotides matching TRBD1. Germline CDR1 and CDR2: SGHDT and YYEEEE. Losses at the gene ends were 3 bases for V and 1 base for J; bases not matched to a gene: 7. This CDR3 has 16 residues. Written as DNA, the CDR3 is TGTGCCAGCAGCTCCGGACAGGTCCTATCCTACAATGAGCAGTTCTTC. It yields the protein CASSSGQVLSYNEQFF.

The chain couples TRBV5-5 to TRBJ2-7, with 8 nucleotides matching TRBD1. With 4 bases clipped from V and 5 bases from J, the junction kept 11 bases outside the gene matches. The CDR3 totals 15 residues. Per the germline V gene, CDR1 is SGHKS and CDR2 is YYEKEE (reference sequence). The CDR3 spells CASSAKGQGIDEQYF. CDR3 DNA: TGTGCCAGCAGCGCGAAAGGACAGGGCATCGACGAGCAGTACTTC.

CDR3 coding DNA: TGCGCCAGCAGCCCTGGACAGGGGCCGGGTAGGGCTAATGAAAAACTGTTTTTT. It yields the protein CASSPGQGPGRANEKLFF. The V call is TRBV4-3, the J call TRBJ1-4; 9 bases line up with TRBD1. The CDR3 totals 18 residues. The trim removed 4 bases at V and 3 bases at J, leaving 12 bases unmatched. Germline lookup yields CDR1 LGHNA and CDR2 YSLEER.

In DNA form, the CDR3 reads TGTGCCAGCAGCCAGCAGGAGCCTAGGACCCAGTACTTC. Translating gives CASSQQEPRTQYF. This chain joins TRBV5-4 and TRBJ2-5; no clear D gene. This CDR3 spans 13 amino acids. CDR1 SGHNT and CDR2 YYREEE come from the germline V gene (reference sequence). Trimming left V 4 bases short and J 7 bases short, with 14 bases between.

The chain joins TRBV6-5 to TRBJ2-2; no clear D. This CDR3 contains 14 residues. V lost 5 bases and J 5 bases, leaving 12 bases between the germline ends. The germline V gene encodes CDR1 MNHEY and CDR2 SVGAGI. The CDR3 region has the DNA TGTGCCAGCAGTCCCGGGCCGTGGACCGGGGAGCTGTTTTTT. It is translated as CASSPGPWTGELFF.

CDR3 region: CASSSDRPNEKLFF. CDR3 bases: TGTGCCAGCAGTTCCGACAGACCTAATGAAAAACTGTTTTTT. V gene TRBV27 combines with J gene TRBJ1-4; D perhaps matches TRBD1 (5 bases). CDR1 and CDR2 from the germline V gene are MNHEY and SMNVEV (reference sequence). Trimming stripped 4 bases from V and 3 bases from J, with 9 bases between. The CDR3 sequence is 14 residues long.

The chain links TRBV2 to TRBJ2-3; D gene ambiguous. The CDR3 length is 14 residues. Trimming pared 3 bases from V and 2 bases from J, leaving 9 bases between. CDR1 and CDR2 (germline): SNHLY, FYNNEI. The CDR3 sequence is CASSDRVPTDTQYF. The CDR3 DNA sequence: TGTGCCAGCAGTGATCGCGTGCCCACAGATACGCAGTATTTT.

V gene TRBV7-2 combines with J gene TRBJ2-1, with a tentative D call TRBD1 (6 bases). The V gene lost 0 bases and the J gene lost 7 bases, with 10 bases spanning the gap. From germline, CDR1 is SGHTA and CDR2 FQGNSA. CDR3 length: 14 amino acids. The CDR3 coding sequence is TGTGCCAGCAGCTTAGCGGGGGCTAGGAATGAGCAGTTCTTC. Its protein is CASSLAGARNEQFF.